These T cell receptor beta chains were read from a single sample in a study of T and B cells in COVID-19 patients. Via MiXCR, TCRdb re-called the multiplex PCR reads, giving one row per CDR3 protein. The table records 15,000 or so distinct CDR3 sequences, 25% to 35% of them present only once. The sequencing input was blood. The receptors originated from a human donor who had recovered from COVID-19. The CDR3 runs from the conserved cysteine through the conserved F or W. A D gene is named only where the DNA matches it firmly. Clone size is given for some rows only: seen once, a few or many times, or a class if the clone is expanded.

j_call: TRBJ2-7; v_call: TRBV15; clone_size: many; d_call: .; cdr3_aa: CATSRDLQSYEQYF; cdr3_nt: TGTGCCACCAGCAGAGATCTCCAGTCCTACGAGCAGTACTTC
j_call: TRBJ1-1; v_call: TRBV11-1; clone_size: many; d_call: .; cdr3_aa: CASSSLGGTEAFF; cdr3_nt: TGTGCCAGCAGCTCCTTGGGGGGCACTGAAGCTTTCTTT
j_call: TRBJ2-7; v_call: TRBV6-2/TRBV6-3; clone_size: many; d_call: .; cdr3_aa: CASSGGDRSYEQYF; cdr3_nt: TGTGCCAGCAGTGGAGGGGACCGTTCCTACGAGCAGTACTTC
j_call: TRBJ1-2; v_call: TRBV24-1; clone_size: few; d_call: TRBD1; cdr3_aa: CATSDAPDRVGYTF; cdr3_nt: TGTGCCACCAGTGATGCCCCAGACAGGGTTGGCTACACCTTC
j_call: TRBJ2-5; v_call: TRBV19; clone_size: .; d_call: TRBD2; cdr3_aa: CASLRTSGGRETQYF; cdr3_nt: TGTGCCAGTTTAAGGACTAGCGGGGGGAGAGAGACCCAGTACTTC
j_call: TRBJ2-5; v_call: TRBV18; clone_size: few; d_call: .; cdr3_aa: CASSPGETQYF; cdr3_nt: TGTGCCAGCTCACCGGGAGAGACCCAGTACTTC
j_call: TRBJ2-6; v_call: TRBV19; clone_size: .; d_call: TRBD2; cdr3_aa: CASSWSGAAGANVLTF; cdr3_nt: TGTGCCAGTAGTTGGAGCGGGGCGGCTGGGGCCAACGTCCTGACTTTC
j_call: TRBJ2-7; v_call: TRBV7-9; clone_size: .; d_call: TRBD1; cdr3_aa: CASSWGQGASEQYF; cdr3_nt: TGTGCCAGCAGCTGGGGCCAGGGGGCGAGCGAGCAGTACTTC
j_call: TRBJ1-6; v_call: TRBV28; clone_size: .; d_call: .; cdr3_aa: CASSLRTYNSPLHF; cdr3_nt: TGTGCCAGCAGCCTAAGGACCTATAATTCACCCCTCCACTTT
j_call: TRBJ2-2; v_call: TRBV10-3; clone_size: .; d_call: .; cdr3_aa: CAISESRNTGELFF; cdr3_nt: TGTGCCATCAGTGAGTCAAGGAACACCGGGGAGCTGTTTTTT
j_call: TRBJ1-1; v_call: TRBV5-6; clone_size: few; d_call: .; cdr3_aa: CASSLVAAEAFF; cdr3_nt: TGTGCCAGCAGCTTAGTGGCTGCTGAAGCTTTCTTT
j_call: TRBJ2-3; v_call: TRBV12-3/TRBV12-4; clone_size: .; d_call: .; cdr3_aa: CASGTPPGAHTDTQYF; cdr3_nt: TGTGCTAGTGGTACCCCCCCCGGTGCCCACACAGATACGCAGTATTTT
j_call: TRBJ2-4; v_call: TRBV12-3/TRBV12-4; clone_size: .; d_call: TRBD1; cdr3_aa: CASSDRGSAKNIQYF; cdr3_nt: TGTGCCAGCAGTGACAGGGGGTCGGCCAAAAACATTCAGTACTTC
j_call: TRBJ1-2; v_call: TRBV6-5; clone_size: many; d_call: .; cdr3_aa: CASSYMGGADGYTF; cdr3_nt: TGTGCCAGCAGTTACATGGGGGGCGCAGACGGCTACACCTTC
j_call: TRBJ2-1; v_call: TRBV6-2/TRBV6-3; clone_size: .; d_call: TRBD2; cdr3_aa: CASSHPGGTYNEQFF; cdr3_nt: TGTGCCAGCAGCCACCCGGGGGGGACCTACAATGAGCAGTTCTTC
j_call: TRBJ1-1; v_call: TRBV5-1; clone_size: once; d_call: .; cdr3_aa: CASSHQGPGTEAFF; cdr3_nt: TGCGCCAGCAGTCATCAGGGGCCGGGCACTGAAGCTTTCTTT
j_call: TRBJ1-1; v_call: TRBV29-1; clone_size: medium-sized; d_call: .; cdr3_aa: CSVLQGNTEAFF; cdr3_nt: TGCAGCGTACTTCAGGGGAACACTGAAGCTTTCTTT
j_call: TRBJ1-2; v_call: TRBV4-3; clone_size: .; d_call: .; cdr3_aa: CASSQIGQGYGYTF; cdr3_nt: TGCGCCAGCAGCCAAATCGGGCAGGGCTACGGCTACACCTTC
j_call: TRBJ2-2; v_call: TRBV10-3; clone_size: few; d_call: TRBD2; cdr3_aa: CAIDRASGGVTGELFF; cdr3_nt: TGTGCCATCGACCGGGCTAGCGGGGGGGTAACCGGGGAGCTGTTTTTT
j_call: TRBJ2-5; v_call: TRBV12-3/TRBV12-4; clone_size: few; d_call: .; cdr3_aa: CASSPTQETQYF; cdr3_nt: TGTGCCAGCAGTCCGACCCAAGAGACCCAGTACTTC
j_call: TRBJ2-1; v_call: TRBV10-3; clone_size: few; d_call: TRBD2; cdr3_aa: CAIAGGIYNEQFF; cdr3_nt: TGTGCCATCGCGGGGGGGATCTACAATGAGCAGTTCTTC
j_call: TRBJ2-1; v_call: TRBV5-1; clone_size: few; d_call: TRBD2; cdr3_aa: CASRGGASNEQFF; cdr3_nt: TGCGCCAGCCGGGGAGGGGCTAGCAATGAGCAGTTCTTC
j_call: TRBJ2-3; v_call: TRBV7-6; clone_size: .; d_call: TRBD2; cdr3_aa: CASSGTSGGSDTQYF; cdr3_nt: TGTGCCAGCAGCGGGACTAGCGGGGGATCAGATACGCAGTATTTT
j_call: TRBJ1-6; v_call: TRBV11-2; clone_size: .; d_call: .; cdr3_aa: CASSLLTGANSPLHF; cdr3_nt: TGTGCCAGCAGTCTTTTAACCGGGGCCAATTCACCCCTCCACTTT
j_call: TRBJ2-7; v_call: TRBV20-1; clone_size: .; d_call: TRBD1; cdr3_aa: CSASSGQEGSYEQYF; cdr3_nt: TGCAGTGCCTCATCCGGACAGGAAGGATCATACGAGCAGTACTTC
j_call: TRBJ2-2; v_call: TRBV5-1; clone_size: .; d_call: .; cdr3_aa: CASSLDTFTGELFF; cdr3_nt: TGCGCCAGCAGCTTAGACACGTTTACCGGGGAGCTGTTTTTT
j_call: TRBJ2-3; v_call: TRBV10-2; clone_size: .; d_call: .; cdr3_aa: CASSETGDRMDTQYF; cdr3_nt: TGCGCCAGCAGTGAGACGGGAGACAGGATGGATACGCAGTATTTT
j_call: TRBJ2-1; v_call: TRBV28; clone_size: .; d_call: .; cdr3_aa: CASRPPPYNEQFF; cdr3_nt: TGTGCCAGCAGACCCCCTCCCTACAATGAGCAGTTCTTC
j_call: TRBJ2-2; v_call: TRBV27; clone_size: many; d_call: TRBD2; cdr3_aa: CASGRLATNTGELFF; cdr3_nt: TGTGCCAGCGGCCGACTAGCGACTAACACCGGGGAGCTGTTTTTT
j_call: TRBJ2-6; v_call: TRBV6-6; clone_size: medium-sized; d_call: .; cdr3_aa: CASSLRDALSVLTF; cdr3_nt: TGTGCCAGCAGTCTCCGGGACGCTTTGTCCGTCCTGACTTTC
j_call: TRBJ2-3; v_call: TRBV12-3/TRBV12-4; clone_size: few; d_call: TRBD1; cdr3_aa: CASSLGTGGPTDTQYF; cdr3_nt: TGTGCCAGCAGTTTAGGGACAGGGGGCCCCACAGATACGCAGTATTTT
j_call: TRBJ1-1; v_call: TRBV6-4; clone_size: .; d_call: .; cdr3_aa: CASSAVEAFF; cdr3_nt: TGTGCCAGCAGTGCCGTTGAGGCTTTCTTT
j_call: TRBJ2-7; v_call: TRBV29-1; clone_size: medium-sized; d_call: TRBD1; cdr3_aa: CSVNGQGDEQYF; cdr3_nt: TGCAGCGTGAACGGACAGGGGGACGAGCAGTACTTC
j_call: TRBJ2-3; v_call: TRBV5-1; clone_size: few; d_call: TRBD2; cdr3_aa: CASSLVLAGGSDTQYF; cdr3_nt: TGTGCCAGCAGCTTGGTTCTAGCGGGGGGGTCAGATACGCAGTATTTT
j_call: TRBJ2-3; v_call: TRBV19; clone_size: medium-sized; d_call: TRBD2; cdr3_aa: CASNGASGADTQYF; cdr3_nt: TGTGCCAGTAATGGTGCTAGCGGGGCAGATACGCAGTATTTT
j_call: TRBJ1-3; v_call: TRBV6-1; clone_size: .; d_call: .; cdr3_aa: CASSEKFSGNTIYF; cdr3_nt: TGTGCCAGCAGTGAAAAGTTCTCTGGAAACACCATATATTTT
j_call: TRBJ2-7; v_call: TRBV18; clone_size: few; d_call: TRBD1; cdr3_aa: CASSTGGGNEQYF; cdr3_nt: TGTGCCAGCTCGACAGGGGGGGGGAACGAGCAGTACTTC
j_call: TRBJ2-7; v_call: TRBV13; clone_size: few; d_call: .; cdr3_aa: CASSSPPRDNSYEQYF; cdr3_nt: TGTGCCAGCAGCTCCCCCCCCCGGGACAACTCCTACGAGCAGTACTTC
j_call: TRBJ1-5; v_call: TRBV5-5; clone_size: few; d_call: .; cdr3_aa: CASSLGPDQPQHF; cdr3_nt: TGTGCCAGCAGCTTGGGGCCTGATCAGCCCCAGCATTTT
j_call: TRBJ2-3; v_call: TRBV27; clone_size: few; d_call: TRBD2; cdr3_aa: CASSFSGGRVDTQYF; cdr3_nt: TGTGCCAGCAGTTTCAGCGGGGGCCGCGTAGATACGCAGTATTTT
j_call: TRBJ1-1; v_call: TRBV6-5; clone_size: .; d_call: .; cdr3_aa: CASRLGGFTEAFF; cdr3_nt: TGTGCCAGCAGACTAGGGGGTTTCACTGAAGCTTTCTTT
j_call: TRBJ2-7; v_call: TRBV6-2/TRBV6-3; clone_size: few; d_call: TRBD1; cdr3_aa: CASSGTGGYEQYF; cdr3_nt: TGTGCCAGCAGCGGGACAGGGGGTTACGAGCAGTACTTC
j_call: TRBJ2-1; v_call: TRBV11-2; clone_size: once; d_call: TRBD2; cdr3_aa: CASSPNGEGQFF; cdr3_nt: TGTGCCAGCAGCCCTAATGGGGAGGGCCAGTTCTTC